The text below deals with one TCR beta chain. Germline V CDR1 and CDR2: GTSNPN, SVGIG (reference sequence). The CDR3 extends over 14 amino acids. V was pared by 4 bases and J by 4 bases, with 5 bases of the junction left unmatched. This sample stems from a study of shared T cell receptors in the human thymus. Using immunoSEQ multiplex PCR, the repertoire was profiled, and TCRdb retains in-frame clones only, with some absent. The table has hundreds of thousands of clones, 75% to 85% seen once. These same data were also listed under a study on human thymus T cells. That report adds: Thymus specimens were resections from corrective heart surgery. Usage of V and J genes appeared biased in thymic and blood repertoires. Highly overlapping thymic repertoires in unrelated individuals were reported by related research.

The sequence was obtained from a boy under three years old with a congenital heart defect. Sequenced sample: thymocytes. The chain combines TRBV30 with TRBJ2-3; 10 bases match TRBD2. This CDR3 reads CAWNSGRGPDTQYF. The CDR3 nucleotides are TGTGCCTGGAACAGCGGGAGGGGGCCAGATACGCAGTATTTT.